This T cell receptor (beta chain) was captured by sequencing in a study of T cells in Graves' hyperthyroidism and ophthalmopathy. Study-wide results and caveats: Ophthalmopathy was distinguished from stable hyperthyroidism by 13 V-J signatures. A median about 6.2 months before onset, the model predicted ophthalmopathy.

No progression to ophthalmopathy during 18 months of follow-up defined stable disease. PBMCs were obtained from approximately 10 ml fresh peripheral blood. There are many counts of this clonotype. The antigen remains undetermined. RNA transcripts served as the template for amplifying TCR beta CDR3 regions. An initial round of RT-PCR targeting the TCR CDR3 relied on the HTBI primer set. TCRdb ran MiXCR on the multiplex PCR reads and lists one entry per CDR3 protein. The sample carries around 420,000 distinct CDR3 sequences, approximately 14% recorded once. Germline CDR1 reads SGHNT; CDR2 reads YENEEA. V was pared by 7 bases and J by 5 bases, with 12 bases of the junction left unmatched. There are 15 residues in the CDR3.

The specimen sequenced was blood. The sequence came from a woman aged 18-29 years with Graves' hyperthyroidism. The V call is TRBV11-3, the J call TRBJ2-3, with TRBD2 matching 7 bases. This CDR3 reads CASTYTGGRGDTQYF. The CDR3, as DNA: TGTGCCAGCACCTACACGGGCGGGAGAGGAGATACGCAGTATTTT.